This TCR beta chain was recovered during a study of blood T cell repertoires in COVID-19. Study overall: Sites in the United States, Italy and Spain provided acute and convalescent COVID-19 samples. The analysed material was cDNA or gDNA that came from T cells, B-cell-depleted T cells, or PBMCs.

Looked up from germline, CDR1 is SGHDT and CDR2 is YYEEEE. CDR3 length: 16 amino acids. J lost 4 bases, V lost 0 bases, and 6 bases had no gene match. As originally analysed: Cell counts per sample came from amplifying reference gene primers. The method was immunoSEQ multiplex PCR; TCRdb's version includes in-frame clones alone and lacks a portion of them. That table supplies the V and J calls and clone size; D and trimming were determined from the DNA. The table lists 95,000 to 150,000 clones, just under 80% of them singletons. The receptor's source is a man aged 60-69 years with active or convalescent COVID-19. The chain joins TRBV5-6 to TRBJ2-5; TRBD2 matches at 10 bases. The sequencing sample was made of peripheral blood. For the CDR3, the DNA is TGTGCCAGCAGCTTGGTCGCTAGCGGGAGTTCAGAGACCCAGTACTTC. It translates to CASSLVASGSSETQYF.